These T cell receptor beta chains were read from a single sample in a study of T-cell memory formation after mild COVID-19. Each CDR3 protein is one row after TCRdb ran MiXCR on the 5' RACE reads. Of hundreds of thousands of distinct CDR3 sequences detected, around 21% appear once; the ten largest clones hold 12%. Sequencing input: PBMCs or a T cell subset sorted from them (not recorded which). The receptors shown here come from an adult woman who had mild COVID-19 (a few samples of this study predate the infection). Cell type and time point are not known. CDR3s include the opening cysteine and the closing phenylalanine or tryptophan. The order of the fields is V gene, J gene, D gene, clone size, CDR3 DNA, CDR3 protein. D genes are given only for firm matches. Rows give clone size only sometimes, using once, few, many, or a class for an expanded clone.

>TRBV10-3|TRBJ2-1|TRBD1|few
TGTGCCATCAGTGGGGTGACAGGGCACAATGAGCAGTTCTTC
CAISGVTGHNEQFF
>TRBV2|TRBJ1-1|-|few
TGTGCCAGCAGTGAATTTAGGGAAGCTTTCTTT
CASSEFREAFF
>TRBV14|TRBJ2-1|-|few
TGTGCCAGCAGCCACAGGACTTACCATGAGCAGTTCTTC
CASSHRTYHEQFF
>TRBV7-9|TRBJ2-6|TRBD1|once
TGTGCCAGCAGCTTAGCACGACAGGGGGCGCTTGGGGCCAACGTCCTGACTTTC
CASSLARQGALGANVLTF
>TRBV7-2|TRBJ2-7|-|once
TGTGCCAGCAGCCGCCCGGGCTCCTACGAGCAGTACTTC
CASSRPGSYEQYF
>TRBV20-1|TRBJ1-2|-|few
TGCAGTGCTAGCCGCGACAGCTACTATGGCTACACCTTC
CSASRDSYYGYTF
>TRBV6-5|TRBJ1-1|-|-
TGTGCCAGCCGTCGCCCTGGACGACGGAACACTGAAGCTTTCTTT
CASRRPGRRNTEAFF
>TRBV20-1|TRBJ1-5|-|few
TGCAGTGCTAGAGTACAGGGCGGCCAGCCCCAGCATTTT
CSARVQGGQPQHF
>TRBV6-2/TRBV6-3|TRBJ2-2|TRBD2|few
TGTGCCAGCAGCTCCCTGATAGGGACTAGCGGGATCGCGAACACCGGGGAGCTGTTTTTT
CASSSLIGTSGIANTGELFF
>TRBV20-1|TRBJ1-4|TRBD1|once
TGCAGTGCTAGAGCTGGGACAGGGAGTGAAAAACTGTTTTTT
CSARAGTGSEKLFF